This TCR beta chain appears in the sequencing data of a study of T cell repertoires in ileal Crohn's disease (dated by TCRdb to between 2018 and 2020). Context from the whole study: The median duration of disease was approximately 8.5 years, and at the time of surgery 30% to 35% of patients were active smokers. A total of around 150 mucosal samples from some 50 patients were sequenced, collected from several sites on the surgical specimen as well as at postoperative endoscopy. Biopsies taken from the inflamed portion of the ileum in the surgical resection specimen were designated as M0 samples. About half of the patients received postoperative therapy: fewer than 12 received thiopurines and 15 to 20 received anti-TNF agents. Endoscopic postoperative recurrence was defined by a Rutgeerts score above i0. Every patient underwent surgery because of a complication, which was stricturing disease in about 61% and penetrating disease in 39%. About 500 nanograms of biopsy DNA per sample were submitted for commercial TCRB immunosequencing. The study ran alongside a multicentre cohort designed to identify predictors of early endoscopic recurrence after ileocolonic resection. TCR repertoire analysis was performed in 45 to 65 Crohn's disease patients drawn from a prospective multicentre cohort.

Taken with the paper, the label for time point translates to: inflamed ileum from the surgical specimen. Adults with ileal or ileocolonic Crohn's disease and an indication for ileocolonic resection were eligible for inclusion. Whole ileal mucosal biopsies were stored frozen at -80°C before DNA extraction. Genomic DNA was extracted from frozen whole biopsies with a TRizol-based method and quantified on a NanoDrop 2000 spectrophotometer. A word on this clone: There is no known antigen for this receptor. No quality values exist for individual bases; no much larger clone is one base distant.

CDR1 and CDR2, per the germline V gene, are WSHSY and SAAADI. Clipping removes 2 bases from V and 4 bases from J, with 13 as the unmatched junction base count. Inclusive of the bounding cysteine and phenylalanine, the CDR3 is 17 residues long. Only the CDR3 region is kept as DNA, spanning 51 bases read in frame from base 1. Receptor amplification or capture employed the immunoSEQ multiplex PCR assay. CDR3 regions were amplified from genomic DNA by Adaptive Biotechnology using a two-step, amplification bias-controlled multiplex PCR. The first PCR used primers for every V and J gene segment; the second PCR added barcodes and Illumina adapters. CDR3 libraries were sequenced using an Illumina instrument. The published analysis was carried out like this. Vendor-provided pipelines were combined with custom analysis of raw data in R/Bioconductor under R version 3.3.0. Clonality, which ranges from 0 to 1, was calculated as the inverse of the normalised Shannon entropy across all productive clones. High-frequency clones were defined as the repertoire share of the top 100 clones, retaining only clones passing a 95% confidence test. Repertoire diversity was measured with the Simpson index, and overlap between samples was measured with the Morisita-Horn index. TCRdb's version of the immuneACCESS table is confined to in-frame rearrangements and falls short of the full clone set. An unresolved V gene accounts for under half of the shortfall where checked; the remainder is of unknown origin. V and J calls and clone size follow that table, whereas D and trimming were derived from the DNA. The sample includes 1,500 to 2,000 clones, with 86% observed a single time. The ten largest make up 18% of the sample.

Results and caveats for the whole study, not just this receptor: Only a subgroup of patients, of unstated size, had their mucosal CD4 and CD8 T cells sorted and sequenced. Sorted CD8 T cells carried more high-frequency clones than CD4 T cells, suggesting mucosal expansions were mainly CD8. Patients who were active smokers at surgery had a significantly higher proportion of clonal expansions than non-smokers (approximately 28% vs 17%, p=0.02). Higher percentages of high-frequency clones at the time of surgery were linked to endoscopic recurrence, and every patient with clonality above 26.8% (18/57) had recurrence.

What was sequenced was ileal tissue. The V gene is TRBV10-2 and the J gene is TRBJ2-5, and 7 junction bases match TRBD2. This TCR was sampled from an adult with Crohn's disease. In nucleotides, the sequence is TGCGCCAGCAGTGAGACGCGTTGGCTAGCGGCCGGAGAGACCCAGTACTTC. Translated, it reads CASSETRWLAAGETQYF.